This T cell receptor (beta chain) was retrieved from a study of cytomegalovirus exposure and HLA in healthy donors. General study findings and limits: In a later analysis, specific HLA alleles were associated with 15,000 or so TCR beta sequences at a 0.05 false discovery rate.

PCR used 60 Vbeta primers and 13 Jbeta primers. TCRdb's table, derived via immunoSEQ multiplex PCR, lists solely in-frame clones and lacks some. This table has tens of thousands of clones, 60% to 80% appearing once. For this clone: Antigen unknown.

The sequence came from a woman in her twenties or thirties in good health and CMV-seronegative. The sequencing sample was made of PBMCs.

The chain's CDR3 is CASSPSGQISGYTF. In DNA, the CDR3 is TGTGCCAGCAGTCCGTCGGGACAAATCAGTGGCTACACCTTC. The genes are TRBV27 and TRBJ1-2; the D gene is possibly TRBD1 (6 bases). The CDR3 totals 14 residues. V was trimmed by 5 bases and J by 7 bases, leaving 17 bases between them. Germline CDR1 MNHEY, CDR2 SMNVEV (reference sequence).